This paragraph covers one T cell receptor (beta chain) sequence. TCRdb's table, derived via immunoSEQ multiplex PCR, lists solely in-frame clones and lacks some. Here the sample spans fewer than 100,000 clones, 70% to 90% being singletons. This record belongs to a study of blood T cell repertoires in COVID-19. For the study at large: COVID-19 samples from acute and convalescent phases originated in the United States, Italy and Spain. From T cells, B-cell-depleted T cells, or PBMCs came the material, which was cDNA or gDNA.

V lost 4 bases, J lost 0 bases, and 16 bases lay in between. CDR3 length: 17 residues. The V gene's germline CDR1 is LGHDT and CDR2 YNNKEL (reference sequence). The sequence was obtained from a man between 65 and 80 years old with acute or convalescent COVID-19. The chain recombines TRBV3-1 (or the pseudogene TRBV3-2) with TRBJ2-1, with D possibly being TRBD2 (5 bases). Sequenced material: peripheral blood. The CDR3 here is CASSPWRAGSSYNEQFF. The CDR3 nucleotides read TGTGCCAGCAGCCCATGGCGGGCGGGTAGCTCCTACAATGAGCAGTTCTTC.